This is a list of T cell receptor beta chains from one sample in a study of cytomegalovirus exposure and HLA in healthy donors. Some clones are missing from TCRdb's copy, which holds only in-frame ones; the method was immunoSEQ multiplex PCR. The sample lists about 50,000 clones; just over 90% were seen once. The sequenced material came from PBMCs. The receptors come from a young woman in good health and CMV-seropositive. Each CDR3 is given with its conserved first and last residue. The D gene is left open where the match is weak. Rows may omit the clone size; those that give it use once, few, many or a size class.

abundance	v_gene	d_gene	j_gene	CDR3nt	CDR3aa
few	TRBV29-1	TRBD1	TRBJ2-4	TGCAGCGTTGGGGACAGCAATCGAGGATACATTCAGTACTTC	CSVGDSNRGYIQYF
NA	TRBV6-1	TRBD2	TRBJ2-1	TGTGCCAGCAGTGAAGGGCGGGGGGGCAATGAGCAGTTCTTC	CASSEGRGGNEQFF
NA	TRBV29-1	TRBD1	TRBJ2-2	TGCAGCGCTGCACCGGGACAGGGGGCATCAACCGGGGAGCTGTTTTTT	CSAAPGQGASTGELFF
NA	TRBV7-9	NA	TRBJ1-4	TGTGCCAGCAGCTTAGACAGAGACGGAAAACTGTTTTTT	CASSLDRDGKLFF
NA	TRBV6-5	NA	TRBJ1-4	TGTGCCAGCAAAAAAGGACATCTTAATGAAAAACTGTTTTTT	CASKKGHLNEKLFF
NA	TRBV28	TRBD2	TRBJ2-1	TGTGCCAGCAGAGAAGCGGGGGCCAACCTCAATGAGCAGTTCTTC	CASREAGANLNEQFF
NA	TRBV7-8	NA	TRBJ2-5	TGTGCCAGCAGCTTGCGCCCGCCGGAGGGGAGCAAAGAGACCCAGTACTTC	CASSLRPPEGSKETQYF
NA	TRBV27	NA	TRBJ2-2	TGTGCCAGCAGTTTAATGAGGGGGGGAACCGGGGAGCTGTTTTTT	CASSLMRGGTGELFF
NA	TRBV2	NA	TRBJ1-2	TGTGCCAGCTCCAACGGCTATGGCTACACCTTC	CASSNGYGYTF
NA	TRBV7-9	NA	TRBJ1-1	TGTGCCAGCAGCTTTGACAGGACAGCTTTCTTT	CASSFDRTAFF
NA	TRBV4-1	TRBD2	TRBJ2-5	TGCGCCAGCAGCCTAGCGGGGGACCAAGAGACCCAGTACTTC	CASSLAGDQETQYF
NA	TRBV29-1	NA	TRBJ2-5	TGCAGCGTTCTAGCTTCCCAAGAGACCCAGTACTTC	CSVLASQETQYF
NA	TRBV7-2	NA	TRBJ2-2	TGTGCCAGCAGCCTAGTCTACACCGGGGAGCTGTTTTTT	CASSLVYTGELFF
NA	TRBV30	NA	TRBJ2-6	TGTGCCTGGATGGAGGGGTATTTTTCTGGGGCCAACGTCCTGACTTTC	CAWMEGYFSGANVLTF
NA	TRBV6-6	NA	TRBJ1-5	TGTGCCACCGACGGGGGGGGCGCAGGTCAGCCCCAGCATTTT	CATDGGGAGQPQHF
NA	TRBV5-1	NA	TRBJ2-2	TGCGCCAGCAGCTTGGAAGCCTTTCCCGGGGAGCTGTTTTTT	CASSLEAFPGELFF
NA	TRBV4-1	TRBD1	TRBJ1-4	TGCGCCAGCAGCCAGAGGGACAGGGAGACTGAAAAACTGTTTTTT	CASSQRDRETEKLFF
once	TRBV7-6	NA	TRBJ2-5	TGTGCCAGCAGCCCCCGGATGGGAGCGGGTAGAGAGACCCAGTACTTC	CASSPRMGAGRETQYF
NA	TRBV27	NA	TRBJ1-1	TGTGCCAGCAACCCCCGTTTTGGAGGAGTCACTGAAGCTTTCTTT	CASNPRFGGVTEAFF
NA	TRBV9	TRBD1	TRBJ1-1	TGTGCCAGCAGCGTTGGAACGGGACAGGGGAACACTGAAGCTTTCTTT	CASSVGTGQGNTEAFF
NA	TRBV4-1	TRBD1	TRBJ2-7	TGCGCCAGCAGCCAAGAGGGACAGCGCTACGAGCAGTACTTC	CASSQEGQRYEQYF
NA	TRBV19	NA	TRBJ1-1	TGTGCCAGTAGTCCCATTACAGGGTCGCGGACCCTTTCTAAACACAACAAGGTGGCTTTCTTT	CASSPITGSRTLSKHNKVAFF